The clone carrying this T cell receptor beta chain has a count of ten or more. The target antigen is unknown. The data stem from a study of T cell repertoires in cytomegalovirus infection. Overall study findings and caveats: HLA-C-restricted, CMV-specific TCR beta clonotypes were dominant ex vivo.

TCRdb itself ran the reads through MiXCR, one entry per CDR3 protein. The repertoire has approximately 140,000 distinct CDR3 sequences, 7% to 9.5% of them found once; the top ten carry 9.5% to 13%. The germline gives CDR1 SEHNR, CDR2 FQNEAQ (reference sequence). V lost 5 bases to trimming and J lost 7 bases, with 18 bases between them. This CDR3 contains 14 residues. The TCR sequence derives from a human donor in good health (CMV status not recorded). Some clones in this sample may be carry-over from other donors' samples. Sequencing input: PBMCs. The genes are TRBV7-9 and TRBJ2-7, with D maybe TRBD1 (6 bases). In DNA form, the CDR3 reads TGTGCCAGCAGCCCCGCAGGGGCCAAGTGGGAGCAGTACTTC. Translated: CASSPAGAKWEQYF.